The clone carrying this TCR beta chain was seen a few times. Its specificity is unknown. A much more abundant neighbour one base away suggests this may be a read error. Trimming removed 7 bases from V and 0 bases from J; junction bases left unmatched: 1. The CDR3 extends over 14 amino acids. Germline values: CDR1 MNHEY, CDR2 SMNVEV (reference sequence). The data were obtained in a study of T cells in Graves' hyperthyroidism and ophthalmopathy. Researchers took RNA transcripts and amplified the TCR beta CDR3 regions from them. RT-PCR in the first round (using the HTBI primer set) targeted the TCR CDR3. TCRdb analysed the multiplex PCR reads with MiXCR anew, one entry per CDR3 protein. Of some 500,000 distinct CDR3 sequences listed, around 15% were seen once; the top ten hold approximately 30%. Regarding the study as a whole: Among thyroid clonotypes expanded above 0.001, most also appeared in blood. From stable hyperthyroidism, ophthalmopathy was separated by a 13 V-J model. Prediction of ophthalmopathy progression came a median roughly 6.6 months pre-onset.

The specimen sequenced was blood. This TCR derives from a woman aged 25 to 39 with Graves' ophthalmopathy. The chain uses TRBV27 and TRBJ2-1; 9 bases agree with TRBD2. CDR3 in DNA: TGTGCCAGCAATAGCGGGAGCTCCTACAATGAGCAGTTCTTC. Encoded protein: CASNSGSSYNEQFF.